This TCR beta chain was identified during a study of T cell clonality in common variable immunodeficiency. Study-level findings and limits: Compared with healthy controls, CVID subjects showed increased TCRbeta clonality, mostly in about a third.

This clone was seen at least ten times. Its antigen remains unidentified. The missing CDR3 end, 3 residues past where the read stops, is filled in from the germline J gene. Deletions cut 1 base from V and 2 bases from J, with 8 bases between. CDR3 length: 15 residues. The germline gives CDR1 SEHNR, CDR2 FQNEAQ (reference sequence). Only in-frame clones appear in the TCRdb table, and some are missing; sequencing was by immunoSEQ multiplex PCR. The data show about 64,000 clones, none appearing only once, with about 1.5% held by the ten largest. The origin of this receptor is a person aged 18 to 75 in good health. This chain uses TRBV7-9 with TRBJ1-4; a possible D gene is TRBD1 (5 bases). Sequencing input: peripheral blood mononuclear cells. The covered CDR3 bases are TGTGCCAGCAGCTTAGGGGGCAGGACTAATGAAAAA. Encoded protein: CASSLGGRTNEK. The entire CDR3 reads CASSLGGRTNEKLFF.